This T cell receptor (beta chain) was profiled in a study of spatial heterogeneity in lung cancer. Study-wide findings and caveats: Coverage of tumor T cells, by estimate, reached roughly 7.7% for alpha chains and less than 15% for beta chains. One measure, the expanded intratumoral alpha and beta TCR count, tracked tumor mutation counts.

The table lists this clonotype with a few counts. As yet, its antigen is unknown. The time point is: sample taken at primary tumor resection. Whole RNA came from tumor, nontumor lung or frozen PBMC and was sequenced without being sorted. TCRdb used MiXCR to reprocess the 5' RACE reads, holding one entry per CDR3 protein. Of around 1,000 distinct CDR3 sequences listed, about 16% are singletons. V dropped 1 base and J dropped 2 bases, with 13 bases sitting between them. Germline V gives CDR1 LGHNA, CDR2 YNFKEQ. The CDR3 totals 16 residues. The TCR originated in a female donor with early-stage non-small cell lung cancer. The sample consisted of lung tumor tissue, taken at surgery. The chain joins TRBV4-2 to TRBJ2-3, with a tentative D call TRBD2 (6 bases). The CDR3 loop reads CASSQGSGTFTDTQYF. The CDR3 DNA follows: TGTGCCAGCAGCCAAGGATCCGGGACTTTCACAGATACGCAGTATTTT.